This TCR beta chain was obtained from a study of blood T cell repertoires in COVID-19. This clone was observed a handful of times. Likely a read error: the CDR3 ends without its conserved phenylalanine or tryptophan. The DNA is left out, because the CDR3 cannot be placed on it with certainty; the CDR3 is given as TCRdb lists it. Original processing notes: Amplifying reference gene primers gave estimates of nucleated cell counts. Libraries were prepared by immunoSEQ multiplex PCR; TCRdb keeps only in-frame clonotypes and omits some of them. The V and J calls and clone size were taken over from that table, and D and trimming were inferred from the DNA. Among approximately 260,000 clones listed, 65% to 85% were seen once. This clonotype originated in a woman aged 35 to 49 with active or convalescent COVID-19. Source material: peripheral blood.

The CDR3 region is CASSLGGGQEI. This chain connects TRBV5-6 to TRBJ1-1; the D segment call TRBD1 is taken from the table without a DNA check. 11 amino acids form the CDR3, both terminal residues included. CDR1 is SGHDT and CDR2 is YYEEEE in the germline V gene.